These 2 T cell receptor beta chains originate from one sample sequenced in a study of cytomegalovirus exposure and HLA in healthy donors. With 60 Vbeta and 13 Jbeta primers, the PCR was carried out. Some clones are missing from TCRdb's copy, which holds only in-frame ones; the method was immunoSEQ multiplex PCR. This sample's clone table lists 53,000 or so clones. Material: PBMCs. The source is a man aged 18-30 years in good health and CMV-seropositive.

The chain combines TRBV6-6 with TRBJ2-7, with D maybe TRBD2 (6 bases). Trimming took off 2 bases at V and 4 bases at J, with 9 bases between the two ends. Germline lookup yields CDR1 MNHNY and CDR2 SVGAGI (reference sequence). The CDR3 extends over 13 amino acids. CDR3 in DNA: TGTGCCAGCAGTTACGAGCTAGCGTACGAGCAGTACTTC. This sequence encodes CASSYELAYEQYF.

The chain has TRBV29-1 and TRBJ2-7; perhaps TRBD2 as D (7 bases). The CDR3 is 12 amino acids. V shed 6 bases and J shed 3 bases, with 12 bases lying between them. CDR1 is SQVTM, CDR2 ANQGSEA, per germline. CDR3: CSVGEGVYEQYF. CDR3 nucleotide sequence: TGCAGCGTGGGGGAGGGGGTCTACGAGCAGTACTTC.